Included here is one T cell receptor beta chain sequence, with context. Its target is unknown. Clones were sequenced by immunoSEQ multiplex PCR, and TCRdb holds only the in-frame ones, with some missing. In the table there are tens of thousands of clones, 86% of which are singletons. This entry belongs to a study of PD-1 blockade in classical Hodgkin lymphoma. Study in general: It was nivolumab at 3 mg/kg, given intravenously every 2 weeks, that patients received. General study findings and limits: Patients who began taking nivolumab under 1 year after ASCT were left out. Although disease activity or prior therapy may be involved, causes of the repertoire differences remain undefined. Complete responders possessed baseline diversity comparable to newly diagnosed patients.

Specified time point: cycle 4 day 1 (C4D1), after five to seven weeks of nivolumab. Each patient relapsed following autologous stem cell transplantation, and prior brentuximab vedotin exposure differed. Researchers used magnetic negative selection to pull out pure CD4+ T cells from thawed PBMCs. This CDR3 has 16 residues. V shed 6 bases and J shed 8 bases, with 23 bases lying between them. Germline V lookup: CDR1 SGHRS, CDR2 YFSETQ. This clonotype was sampled from a human donor with classical Hodgkin lymphoma. The input for sequencing was CD4+ T cells from blood, taken before the fourth cycle of nivolumab. The chain has TRBV5-1 and TRBJ2-2; tentatively, D is TRBD1 or TRBD2 (9 bases each). The CDR3 DNA reads as TGCGCCAGCACCCCCATGACTAGCGGACAGGGGGGGGAGCTGTTTTTT. It translates to CASTPMTSGQGGELFF.